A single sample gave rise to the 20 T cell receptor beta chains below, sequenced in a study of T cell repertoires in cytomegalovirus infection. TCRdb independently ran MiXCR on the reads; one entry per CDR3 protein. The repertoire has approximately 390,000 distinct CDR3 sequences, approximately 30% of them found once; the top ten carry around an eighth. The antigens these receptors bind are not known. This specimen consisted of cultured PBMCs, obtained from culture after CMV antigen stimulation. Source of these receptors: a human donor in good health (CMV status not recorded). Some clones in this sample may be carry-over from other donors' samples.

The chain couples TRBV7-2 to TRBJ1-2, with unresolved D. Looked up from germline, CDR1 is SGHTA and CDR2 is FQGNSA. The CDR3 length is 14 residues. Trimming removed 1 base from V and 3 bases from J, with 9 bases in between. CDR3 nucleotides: TGTGCCAGCAGCTTAGACCTATGGGACTATGGCTACACCTTC. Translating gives CASSLDLWDYGYTF.

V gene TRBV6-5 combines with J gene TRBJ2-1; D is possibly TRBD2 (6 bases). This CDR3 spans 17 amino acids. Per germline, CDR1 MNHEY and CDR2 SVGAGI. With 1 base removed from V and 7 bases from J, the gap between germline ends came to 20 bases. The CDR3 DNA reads TGTGCCAGCAGTTACTTGCGGGGTACGGCTGAGGGAAATGAGCAGTTCTTC. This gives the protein CASSYLRGTAEGNEQFF.

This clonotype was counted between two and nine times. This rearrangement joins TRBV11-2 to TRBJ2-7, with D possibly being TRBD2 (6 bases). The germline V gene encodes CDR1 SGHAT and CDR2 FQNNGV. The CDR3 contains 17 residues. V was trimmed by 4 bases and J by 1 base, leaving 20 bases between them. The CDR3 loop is CASSSLSSGVRSYEQYF. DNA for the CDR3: TGTGCCAGCAGCTCCTTATCTTCGGGGGTAAGATCCTACGAGCAGTACTTC. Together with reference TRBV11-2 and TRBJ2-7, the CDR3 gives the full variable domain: EAGVAQSPRYKIIEKRQSVAFWCNPISGHATLYWYQQILGQGPKLLIQFQNNGVVDDSQLPKDRFSAERLKGVDSTLKIQPAKLEDSAVYLCASSSLSSGVRSYEQYFGPGTRLTVT.

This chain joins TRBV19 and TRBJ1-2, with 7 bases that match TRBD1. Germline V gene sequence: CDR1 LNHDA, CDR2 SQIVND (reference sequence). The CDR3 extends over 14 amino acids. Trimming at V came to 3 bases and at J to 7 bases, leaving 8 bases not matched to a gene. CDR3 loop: CASSITAGGTGYTF. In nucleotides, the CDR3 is TGTGCCAGTAGTATTACAGCAGGGGGTACTGGCTACACCTTC.

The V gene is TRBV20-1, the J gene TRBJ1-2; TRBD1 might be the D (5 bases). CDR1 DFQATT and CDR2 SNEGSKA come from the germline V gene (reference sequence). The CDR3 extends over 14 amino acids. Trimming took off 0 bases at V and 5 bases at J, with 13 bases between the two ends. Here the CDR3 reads CSARDPVRQYGYTF. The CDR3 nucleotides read TGCAGTGCTAGAGATCCGGTCAGACAGTATGGCTACACCTTC.

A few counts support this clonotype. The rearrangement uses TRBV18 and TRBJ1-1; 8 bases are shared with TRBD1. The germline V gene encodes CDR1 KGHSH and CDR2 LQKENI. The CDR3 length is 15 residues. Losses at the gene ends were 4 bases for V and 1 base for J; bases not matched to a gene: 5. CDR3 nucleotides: TGTGCCAGCTCACTTCGGACAGGGACGAACACTGAAGCTTTCTTT. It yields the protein CASSLRTGTNTEAFF.

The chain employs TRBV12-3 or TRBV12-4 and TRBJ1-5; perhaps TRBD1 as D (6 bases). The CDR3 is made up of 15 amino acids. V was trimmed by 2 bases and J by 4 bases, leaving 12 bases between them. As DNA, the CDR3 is TGTGCCAGCAGTTTATGGGGCAGGGGAAATCAGCCCCAGCATTTT. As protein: CASSLWGRGNQPQHF.

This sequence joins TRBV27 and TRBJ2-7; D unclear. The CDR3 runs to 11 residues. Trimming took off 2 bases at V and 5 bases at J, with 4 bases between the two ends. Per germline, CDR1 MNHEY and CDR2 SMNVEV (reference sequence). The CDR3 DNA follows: TGTGCCAGCAGTTTACTCCACGAGCAGTACGTC. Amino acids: CASSLLHEQYV.

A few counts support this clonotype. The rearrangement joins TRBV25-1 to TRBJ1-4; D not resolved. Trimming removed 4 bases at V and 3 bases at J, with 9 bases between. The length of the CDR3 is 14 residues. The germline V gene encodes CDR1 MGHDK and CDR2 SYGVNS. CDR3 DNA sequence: TGTGCCAGCAGTGTCCCGGGCGCTAATGAAAAACTGTTTTTT. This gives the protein CASSVPGANEKLFF.

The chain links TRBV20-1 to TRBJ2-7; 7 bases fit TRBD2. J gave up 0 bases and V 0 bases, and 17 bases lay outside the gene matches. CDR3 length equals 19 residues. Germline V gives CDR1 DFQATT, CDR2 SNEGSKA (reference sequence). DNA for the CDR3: TGCAGTGCTAGAGAGTGGGAGGGCCAAAGTATTGTTAGCTCCTACGAGCAGTACGTC. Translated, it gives CSAREWEGQSIVSSYEQYV.

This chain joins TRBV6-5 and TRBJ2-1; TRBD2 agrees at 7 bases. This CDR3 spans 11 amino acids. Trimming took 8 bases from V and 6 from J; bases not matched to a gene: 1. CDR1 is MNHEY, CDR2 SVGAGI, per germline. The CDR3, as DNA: TGTGCCAGCGGGAGGGTCAATGAGCAGTTCTTC. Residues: CASGRVNEQFF.

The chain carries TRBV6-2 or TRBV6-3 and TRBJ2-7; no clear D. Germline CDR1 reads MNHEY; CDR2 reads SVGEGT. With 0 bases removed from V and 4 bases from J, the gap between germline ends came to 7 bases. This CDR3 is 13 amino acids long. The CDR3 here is CASSYSKLYEQYF. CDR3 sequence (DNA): TGTGCCAGCAGTTACTCGAAGTTATACGAGCAGTACTTC.

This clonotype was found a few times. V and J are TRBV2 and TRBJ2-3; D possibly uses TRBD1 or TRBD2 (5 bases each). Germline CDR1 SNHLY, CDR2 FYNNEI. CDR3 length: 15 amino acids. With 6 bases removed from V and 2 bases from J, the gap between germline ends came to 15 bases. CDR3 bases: TGTGCCAGCAGAGCGACTTGGGGGTACACAGATACGCAGTATTTT. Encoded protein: CASRATWGYTDTQYF.

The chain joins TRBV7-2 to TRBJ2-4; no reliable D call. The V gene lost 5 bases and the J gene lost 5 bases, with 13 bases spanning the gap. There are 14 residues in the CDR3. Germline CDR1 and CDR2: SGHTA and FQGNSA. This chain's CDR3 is CASSTWAPENIQYF. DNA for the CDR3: TGTGCCAGCAGCACCTGGGCCCCGGAAAACATTCAGTACTTC. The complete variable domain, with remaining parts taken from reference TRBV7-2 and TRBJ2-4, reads GAGVSQSPSNKVTEKGKDVELRCDPISGHTALYWYRQSLGQGLEFLIYFQGNSAPDKSGLPSDRFSAERTGGSVSTLTIQRTQQEDSAVYLCASSTWAPENIQYFGAGTRLSVL.

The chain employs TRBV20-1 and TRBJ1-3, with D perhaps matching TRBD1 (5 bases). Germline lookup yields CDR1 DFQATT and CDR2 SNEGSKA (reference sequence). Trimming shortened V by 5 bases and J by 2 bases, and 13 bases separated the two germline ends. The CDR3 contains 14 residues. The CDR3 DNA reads TGCAGTGCTGGGGACCCTGCTGCTGGAAACACCATATATTTT. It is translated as CSAGDPAAGNTIYF.

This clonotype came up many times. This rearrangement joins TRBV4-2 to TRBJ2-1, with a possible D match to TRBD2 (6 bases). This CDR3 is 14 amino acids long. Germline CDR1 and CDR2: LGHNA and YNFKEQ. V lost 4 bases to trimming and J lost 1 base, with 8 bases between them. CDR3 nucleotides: TGTGCCAGCAGCCCAGGGACTTCCTACAATGAGCAGTTCTTC. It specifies CASSPGTSYNEQFF.

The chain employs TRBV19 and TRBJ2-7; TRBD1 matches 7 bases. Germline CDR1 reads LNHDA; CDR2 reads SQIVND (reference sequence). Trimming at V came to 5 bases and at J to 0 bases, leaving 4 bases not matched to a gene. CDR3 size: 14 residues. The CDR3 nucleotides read TGTGCCAGTAGTGTGGACAGGAGCTCCTACGAGCAGTACTTC. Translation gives CASSVDRSSYEQYF.

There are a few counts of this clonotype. This chain's CDR3 is CASSQEQFGYTF. In nucleotides, the CDR3 is TGCGCCAGCAGCCAAGAACAGTTTGGCTACACCTTC. The rearrangement uses TRBV4-1 and TRBJ1-2, with D unclear. The CDR3 is 12 amino acids. Per germline, CDR1 MGHRA and CDR2 YSYEKL. Trimming removed 0 bases from V and 7 bases from J, with 6 bases in between.

CDR3 sequence: CASSVGVLLAGNEQFF. The CDR3 region has the DNA TGTGCCAGCAGCGTAGGAGTTCTACTAGCGGGCAATGAGCAGTTCTTC. The V and J genes are TRBV9 and TRBJ2-1, with TRBD2 identical over 9 bases. Germline V CDR1 and CDR2: SGDLS, YYNGEE. The CDR3 spans 16 residues. Trimming took 0 bases from V and 6 from J; bases not matched to a gene: 7.

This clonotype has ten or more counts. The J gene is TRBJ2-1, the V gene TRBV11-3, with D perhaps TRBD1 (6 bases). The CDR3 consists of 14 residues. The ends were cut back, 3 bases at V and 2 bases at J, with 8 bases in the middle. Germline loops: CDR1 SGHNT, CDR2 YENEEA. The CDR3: CASSFGTTYNEQFF. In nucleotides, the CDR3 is TGTGCCAGCAGCTTTGGGACAACCTACAATGAGCAGTTCTTC.